Each of the 28 T cell receptor beta chains below was sequenced from the same sample in a study of CD8 T cells in Susac syndrome. It was with random hexamers that about 0.45 to 1 ug RNA was reverse transcribed. MiXCR was run by TCRdb on the immunoSEQ multiplex PCR reads, yielding one entry per CDR3 protein. The table shows 150,000 to 200,000 distinct CDR3 sequences, with approximately 94% occurring only once. Specimen: CD4+ T cells from PBMCs. Receptor source: a human donor with multiple sclerosis.

This chain uses TRBV3-1 with TRBJ1-2; no firm D call. V dropped 4 bases and J dropped 4 bases, with 13 bases sitting between them. The V gene's germline CDR1 is LGHDT and CDR2 YNNKEL (reference sequence). CDR3 size: 14 residues. For the CDR3, the DNA is TGTGCCAGCAGCCCCGAATACAGACCCTATGGCTACACCTTC. Translating it yields CASSPEYRPYGYTF.

This clonotype came up a few times. The chain links TRBV9 to TRBJ1-1; 7 bases match TRBD1. Germline CDR1 and CDR2: SGDLS and YYNGEE. The CDR3 loop spans 16 amino acids. V trimming: 0 bases; J trimming: 0 bases; junction bases outside the gene matches: 5. CDR3 coding DNA: TGTGCCAGCAGCGTAGGTGTAGGGGGCTTGAACACTGAAGCTTTCTTT. Translating it yields CASSVGVGGLNTEAFF.

This clonotype was observed once. The chain carries TRBV18 and TRBJ2-7; D tentatively reads TRBD1 or TRBD2 (5 bases each). The ends were cut back, 3 bases at V and 3 bases at J, with 9 bases in the middle. This CDR3 spans 13 amino acids. The germline V gene encodes CDR1 KGHSH and CDR2 LQKENI. The CDR3 is CASSPGPIYEQYF. For the CDR3, the DNA is TGTGCCAGCTCACCGGGACCGATCTACGAGCAGTACTTC. Looking up the rest from reference TRBV18 and TRBJ2-7 gives the full variable domain: NAGVMQNPRHLVRRRGQEARLRCSPMKGHSHVYWYRQLPEEGLKFMVYLQKENIIDESGMPKERFSAEFPKEGPSILRIQQVVRGDSAAYFCASSPGPIYEQYFGPGTRLTVT.

The genes are TRBV9 and TRBJ2-3; possible D gene TRBD2, 5 bases. The germline V gene encodes CDR1 SGDLS and CDR2 YYNGEE. The CDR3 is 17 residues long. V was pared by 3 bases and J by 2 bases, with 19 bases between. The CDR3 DNA reads as TGTGCCAGCAGCGGCTCCCGGGATACCCTTCTCACAGATACGCAGTATTTT. Its protein product is CASSGSRDTLLTDTQYF. Supplemented by reference TRBV9 and TRBJ2-3, the full variable domain reads DSGVTQTPKHLITATGQRVTLRCSPRSGDLSVYWYQQSLDQGLQFLIQYYNGEERAKGNILERFSAQQFPDLHSELNLSSLELGDSALYFCASSGSRDTLLTDTQYFGPGTRLTVL.

The genes are TRBV7-2 and TRBJ2-1, with 9 nucleotides matching TRBD1. CDR1 is SGHTA and CDR2 is FQGNSA in the germline V gene. The CDR3 sequence is 15 residues long. V was clipped by 2 bases and J by 7 bases; unmatched bases: 6. The CDR3 DNA follows: TGTGCCAGCAGCTTACCGGGGACAGGGAAGAATGAGCAGTTCTTC. Its translation is CASSLPGTGKNEQFF.

Here the CDR3 DNA reads TGTGCCAGCAGCGCGGACCCCCGGGGGCTAAACATTCAGTACTTC. Its protein is CASSADPRGLNIQYF. V gene TRBV9 combines with J gene TRBJ2-4; D is tentatively TRBD1 or TRBD2 (6 bases each). V shed 3 bases and J shed 6 bases, with 16 bases lying between them. CDR3 length: 15 residues. Per the germline V gene, CDR1 is SGDLS and CDR2 is YYNGEE.

The chain recombines TRBV4-2 with TRBJ1-1; no firm D call. The CDR3 is 17 amino acids. The germline V gene has CDR1 LGHNA and CDR2 YNFKEQ. The ends were cut back, 1 base at V and 0 bases at J, with 15 bases in the middle. The CDR3 DNA follows: TGTGCCAGCAGCCAAGGTATTCACTTTAGGATGAACACTGAAGCTTTCTTT. Amino acid sequence: CASSQGIHFRMNTEAFF.

The rearrangement links TRBV20-1 to TRBJ1-4, with D hard to call. Per germline, CDR1 DFQATT and CDR2 SNEGSKA (reference sequence). CDR3 length: 13 residues. The V gene lost 1 base and the J gene lost 8 bases, with 11 bases spanning the gap. The CDR3: CSARVTFGEKLFF. CDR3 DNA sequence: TGCAGTGCTAGAGTGACTTTTGGAGAAAAACTGTTTTTT.

V gene TRBV9 combines with J gene TRBJ2-3; 10 nucleotides align to TRBD2. V lost 6 bases, J lost 4 bases, and 5 bases stayed unmatched. The CDR3 loop spans 14 amino acids. Germline CDR1 SGDLS, CDR2 YYNGEE. Written as DNA, the CDR3 is TGTGCCAGCAATAAAGCGGGAGGGGCAGATACGCAGTATTTT. Translating it yields CASNKAGGADTQYF.

This clonotype came up once. V and J are TRBV7-9 and TRBJ2-5; D remains unclear. The CDR3 totals 12 residues. The V end lost 5 bases, the J end lost 4 bases, and 8 bases lay between the germline ends. CDR1 and CDR2 from the germline V gene are SEHNR and FQNEAQ (reference sequence). The CDR3 loop reads CASSRLRETQYF. The DNA of the CDR3 is TGTGCCAGCAGCCGCTTGCGAGAGACCCAGTACTTC.

The chain is built from TRBV3-1 and TRBJ2-3; 8 bases fit TRBD2. Germline V gene data show CDR1 as LGHDT and CDR2 as YNNKEL (reference sequence). With 5 bases clipped from V and 2 bases from J, the junction kept 3 bases outside the gene matches. CDR3 size: 14 residues. CDR3 sequence reads: CASSSRGATDTQYF. In DNA form, the CDR3 reads TGTGCCAGCAGCTCGCGGGGGGCCACAGATACGCAGTATTTT.

The genes are TRBV27 and TRBJ1-2, with 7 bases fitting TRBD1. The CDR3 contains 16 residues. The V gene's germline CDR1 is MNHEY and CDR2 SMNVEV (reference sequence). J gave up 1 base and V 5 bases, and 10 bases lay outside the gene matches. CDR3 in amino acids: CASSRGGTADNYGYTF. CDR3 nucleotides: TGTGCCAGCAGTCGGGGAGGGACAGCGGATAACTATGGCTACACCTTC.

This sequence joins TRBV12-3 or TRBV12-4 and TRBJ2-1, with D hard to call. The CDR3 length is 14 residues. With 2 bases removed from V and 7 bases from J, the gap between germline ends came to 12 bases. In DNA form, the CDR3 reads TGTGCCAGCAGTTTATCAGGCCCTGGGAATGAGCAGTTCTTC. This sequence encodes CASSLSGPGNEQFF.

The chain links TRBV30 to TRBJ1-1; D gene uncertain. The CDR3 spans 11 residues. Trimming took off 3 bases at V and 7 bases at J, with 9 bases between the two ends. Germline V CDR1 and CDR2: GTSNPN, SVGIG (reference sequence). CDR3 nucleotides: TGTGCCTGGAGCGGTAACTATGAAGCTTTCTTT. It translates to CAWSGNYEAFF. Combining the CDR3 with reference TRBV30 and TRBJ1-1 gives the whole variable domain SQTIHQWPATLVQPVGSPLSLECTVEGTSNPNLYWYRQAAGRGLQLLFYSVGIGQISSEVPQNLSASRPQDRQFILSSKKLLLSDSGFYLCAWSGNYEAFFGQGTRLTVV.

This chain joins TRBV3-1 and TRBJ2-2; a weak D match, TRBD1 (6 bases). This CDR3 is built from 15 residues. Germline CDR1 and CDR2: LGHDT and YNNKEL (reference sequence). V dropped 4 bases and J dropped 3 bases, with 12 bases sitting between them. CDR3 in amino acids: CASSPKGGDTGELFF. In nucleotides, the CDR3 is TGTGCCAGCAGCCCCAAAGGGGGAGACACCGGGGAGCTGTTTTTT.

The genes are TRBV7-9 and TRBJ1-5; weak D call: TRBD1 (6 bases). V gave up 7 bases and J gave up 4 bases, with 11 bases separating them. The germline gives CDR1 SEHNR, CDR2 FQNEAQ (reference sequence). This CDR3 spans 13 amino acids. This chain's CDR3 is CASKGGENQPQHF. The CDR3 DNA is TGTGCCAGCAAGGGGGGCGAGAATCAGCCCCAGCATTTT. The full variable domain, with the rest looked up from reference TRBV7-9 and TRBJ1-5, is DTGVSQNPRHKITKRGQNVTFRCDPISEHNRLYWYRQTLGQGPEFLTYFQNEAQLEKSRLLSDRFSAERPKGSFSTLEIQRTEQGDSAMYLCASKGGENQPQHFGDGTRLSIL.

This chain joins TRBV3-1 and TRBJ1-5, with D perhaps TRBD1 (6 bases). CDR1 and CDR2 (germline): LGHDT, YNNKEL (reference sequence). V was shortened by 0 bases and J by 3 bases, with 21 bases between the two germline ends. The CDR3 runs 19 residues. The CDR3 spells CASSQDFGDNLWPNQPQHF. CDR3 nucleotide sequence: TGTGCCAGCAGCCAAGATTTCGGGGACAACCTCTGGCCCAATCAGCCCCAGCATTTT.

The chain links TRBV20-1 to TRBJ2-7, with 9 bases that match TRBD2. The V gene end was trimmed by 0 bases and the J gene end by 2 bases; junction bases not matched to a gene: 5. CDR1 is DFQATT, CDR2 SNEGSKA, per germline (reference sequence). This CDR3 has 15 residues. The DNA of the CDR3 is TGCAGTGCTAGAGATCCCGCTAGCGGGACCTACGAGCAGTACTTC. Translated, it gives CSARDPASGTYEQYF.

The J gene is TRBJ2-7, the V gene TRBV3-1; D perhaps matches TRBD1 (5 bases). The ends were cut back, 0 bases at V and 5 bases at J, with 14 bases in the middle. This CDR3 is built from 15 residues. Looked up from germline, CDR1 is LGHDT and CDR2 is YNNKEL (reference sequence). CDR3 DNA: TGTGCCAGCAGCCAAGATCCCAGGGTGGTCCACGAGCAGTACTTC. It translates to CASSQDPRVVHEQYF.

This clonotype was seen only once. The chain employs TRBV4-3 and TRBJ2-6, with D hard to call. Germline V lookup: CDR1 LGHNA, CDR2 YSLEER. V was pared by 0 bases and J by 2 bases, with 8 bases between. The CDR3 has 16 amino acids. CDR3 region: CASSQDLSTGANVLTF. The CDR3 DNA follows: TGCGCCAGCAGCCAAGATCTTTCAACTGGGGCCAACGTCCTGACTTTC.

V is TRBV4-1 and J is TRBJ2-1; 9 bases align to TRBD2. Germline V gene data show CDR1 as MGHRA and CDR2 as YSYEKL. V lost 0 bases and J lost 4; bases outside the gene matches: 10. The CDR3 loop spans 18 amino acids. CDR3 amino acids: CASSQEASGGNLYNEQFF. CDR3 bases: TGCGCCAGCAGCCAAGAGGCCAGCGGGGGGAATCTTTACAATGAGCAGTTCTTC.

The chain carries TRBV3-1 and TRBJ2-3; the D is unclear. V lost 2 bases and J lost 2, with 8 bases in between. The CDR3 has 14 residues. Per germline, CDR1 LGHDT and CDR2 YNNKEL (reference sequence). CDR3 loop: CASSQFLTTDTQYF. The CDR3, as DNA: TGTGCCAGCAGCCAATTCTTGACCACAGATACGCAGTATTTT.

The rearrangement links TRBV7-9 to TRBJ2-1; 8 bases agree with TRBD1. V shed 11 bases and J 6 bases; nucleotides not matched to a gene: 12. The CDR3 consists of 14 residues. The germline CDR1 and CDR2 sequences are SEHNR and FQNEAQ (reference sequence). The CDR3 bases are TGTGCCGTATCAGGACAGGGTGTGTCCAATGAGCAGTTCTTC. This encodes CAVSGQGVSNEQFF.

The V and J genes are TRBV15 and TRBJ1-4; 8 positions agree with TRBD1. The CDR3 extends over 16 amino acids. From germline, CDR1 is LNHNV and CDR2 YYDKDF (reference sequence). Losses at the gene ends were 0 bases for V and 7 bases for J; bases not matched to a gene: 7. Here the CDR3 DNA reads TGTGCCACCAGCAGAGATAACAGGGGGGCGGTTGAAAAACTGTTTTTT. This codes for CATSRDNRGAVEKLFF.

This clonotype was seen just once. V gene TRBV9 combines with J gene TRBJ2-3; the D gene is possibly TRBD2 (5 bases). Trimming took off 4 bases at V and 2 bases at J, with 14 bases between the two ends. The CDR3 length is 15 residues. The germline gives CDR1 SGDLS, CDR2 YYNGEE. CDR3 loop: CASSPGLPITDTQYF. CDR3 coding DNA: TGTGCCAGCAGCCCCGGACTGCCCATCACAGATACGCAGTATTTT.

The chain couples TRBV29-1 to TRBJ1-1; D not resolved. The V end was cut by 0 bases, the J end by 5 bases, with 7 bases between. CDR1 and CDR2 (germline): SQVTM, ANQGSEA. The CDR3 sequence is 12 residues long. The CDR3 is CSVEDAGTEAFF. Here the CDR3 DNA reads TGCAGCGTTGAAGATGCGGGGACTGAAGCTTTCTTT.

This clonotype was detected only once. This chain connects TRBV20-1 to TRBJ1-6; possibly TRBD1 for D (6 bases). The CDR3 is 15 residues long. The germline V gene encodes CDR1 DFQATT and CDR2 SNEGSKA (reference sequence). Trimming removed 5 bases at V and 10 bases at J, with 21 bases between. The CDR3, as DNA: TGCAGTGCTCCCGGGTACAGGGAGAAGAAGTCACCCCTCCACTTT. Residues: CSAPGYREKKSPLHF.

The chain couples TRBV4-2 to TRBJ2-1; D gene unclear. Germline V gene lookup returns CDR1 LGHNA and CDR2 YNFKEQ. V was trimmed by 6 bases and J by 2 bases, leaving 14 bases between them. The CDR3 has 15 amino acids. CDR3 nucleotide sequence: TGTGCCAGCAGGACCCTTGACAATCCCTACAATGAGCAGTTCTTC. Protein sequence: CASRTLDNPYNEQFF.